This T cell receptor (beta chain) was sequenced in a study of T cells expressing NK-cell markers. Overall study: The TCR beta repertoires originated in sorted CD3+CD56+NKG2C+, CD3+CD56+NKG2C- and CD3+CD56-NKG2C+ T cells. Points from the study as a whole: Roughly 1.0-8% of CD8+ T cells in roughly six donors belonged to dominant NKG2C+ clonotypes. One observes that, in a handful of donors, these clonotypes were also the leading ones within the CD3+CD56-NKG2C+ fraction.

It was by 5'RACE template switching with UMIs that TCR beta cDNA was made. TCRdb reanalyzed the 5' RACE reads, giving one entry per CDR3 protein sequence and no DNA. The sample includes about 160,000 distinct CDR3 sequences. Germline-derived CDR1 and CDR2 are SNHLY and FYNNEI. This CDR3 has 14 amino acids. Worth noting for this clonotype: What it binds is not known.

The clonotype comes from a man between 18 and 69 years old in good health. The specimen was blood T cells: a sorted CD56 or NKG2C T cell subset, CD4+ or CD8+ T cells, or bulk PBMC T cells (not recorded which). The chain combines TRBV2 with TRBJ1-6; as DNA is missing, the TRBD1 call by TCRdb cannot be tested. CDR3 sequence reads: CASSESSVNSPLHF.